This T cell receptor beta chain was found in a study of cytomegalovirus exposure and HLA in healthy donors. With 4 bases removed from V and 5 bases from J, the gap between germline ends came to 11 bases. CDR3 length: 13 residues. The germline gives CDR1 MGHDK, CDR2 SYGVNS. The PCR was carried out with 60 Vbeta primers and 13 Jbeta primers. Using immunoSEQ multiplex PCR, the repertoire was profiled, and TCRdb retains in-frame clones only, with some absent. Among some 56,000 clones, approximately 52% were seen once, and the ten largest hold 12%. V is TRBV25-1 and J is TRBJ1-1; D ambiguous. Material: PBMCs. This TCR was recovered from a human donor in good health. The CDR3 protein is CASSGQGGTEAFF. The CDR3 region has the DNA TGTGCCAGCAGTGGGCAAGGAGGTACTGAAGCTTTCTTT. The variable domain in full, with the rest retrieved from reference TRBV25-1 and TRBJ1-1, is EADIYQTPRYLVIGTGKKITLECSQTMGHDKMYWYQQDPGMELHLIHYSYGVNSTEKGDLSSESTVSRIRTEHFPLTLESARPSHTSQYLCASSGQGGTEAFFGQGTRLTVV.